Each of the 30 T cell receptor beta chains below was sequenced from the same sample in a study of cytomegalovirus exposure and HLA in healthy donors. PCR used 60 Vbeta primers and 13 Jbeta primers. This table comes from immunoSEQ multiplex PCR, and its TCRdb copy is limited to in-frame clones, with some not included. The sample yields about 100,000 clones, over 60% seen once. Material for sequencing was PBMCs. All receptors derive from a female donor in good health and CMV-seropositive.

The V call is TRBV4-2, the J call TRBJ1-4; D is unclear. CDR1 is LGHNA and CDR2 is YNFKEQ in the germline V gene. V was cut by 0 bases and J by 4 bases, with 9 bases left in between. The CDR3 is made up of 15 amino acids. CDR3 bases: TGTGCCAGCAGCCAAGATCCCCGGGGTAATGAAAAACTGTTTTTT. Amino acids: CASSQDPRGNEKLFF.

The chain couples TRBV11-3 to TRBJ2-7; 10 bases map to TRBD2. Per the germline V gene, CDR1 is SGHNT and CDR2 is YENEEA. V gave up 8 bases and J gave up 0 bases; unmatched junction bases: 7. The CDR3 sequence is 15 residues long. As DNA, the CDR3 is TGTGCCAGCTCTGAAGCGGGAGGGTCCTCCTACGAGCAGTACTTC. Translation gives CASSEAGGSSYEQYF.

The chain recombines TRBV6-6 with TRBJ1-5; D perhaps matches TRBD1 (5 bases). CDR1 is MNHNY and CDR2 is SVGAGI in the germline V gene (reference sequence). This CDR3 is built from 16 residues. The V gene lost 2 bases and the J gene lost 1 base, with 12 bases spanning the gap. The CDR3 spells CASSYKITGSNQPQHF. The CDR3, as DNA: TGTGCCAGCAGTTACAAGATAACAGGAAGCAATCAGCCCCAGCATTTT.

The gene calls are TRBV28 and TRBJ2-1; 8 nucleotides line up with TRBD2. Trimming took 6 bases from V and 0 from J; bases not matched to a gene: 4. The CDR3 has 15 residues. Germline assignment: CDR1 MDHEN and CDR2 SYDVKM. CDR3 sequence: CASRGSGSSYNEQFF. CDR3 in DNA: TGTGCCAGCAGGGGAAGCGGGAGCTCCTACAATGAGCAGTTCTTC.

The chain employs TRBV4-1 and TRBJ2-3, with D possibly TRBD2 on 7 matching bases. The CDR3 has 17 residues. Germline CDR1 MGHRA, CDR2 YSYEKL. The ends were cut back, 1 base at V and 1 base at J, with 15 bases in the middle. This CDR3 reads CASSQGRGGGGTDTQYF. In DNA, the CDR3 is TGCGCCAGCAGCCAAGGACGCGGGGGCGGGGGCACAGATACGCAGTATTTT.

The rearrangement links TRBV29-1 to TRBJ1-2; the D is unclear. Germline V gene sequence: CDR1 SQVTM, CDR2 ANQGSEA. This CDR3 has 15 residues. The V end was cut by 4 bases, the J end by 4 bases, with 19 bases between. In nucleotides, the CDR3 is TGCAGCGTTGTGGGGTCCCGGGGAATGGCCTATGGCTACACCTTC. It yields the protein CSVVGSRGMAYGYTF.

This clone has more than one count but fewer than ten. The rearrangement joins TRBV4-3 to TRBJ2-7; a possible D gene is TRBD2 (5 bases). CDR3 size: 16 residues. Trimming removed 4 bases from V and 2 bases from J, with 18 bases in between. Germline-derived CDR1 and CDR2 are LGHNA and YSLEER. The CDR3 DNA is TGCGCCAGCAGCCTGGAAGTCGGGGATATGACCTACGAGCAGTACTTC. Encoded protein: CASSLEVGDMTYEQYF.

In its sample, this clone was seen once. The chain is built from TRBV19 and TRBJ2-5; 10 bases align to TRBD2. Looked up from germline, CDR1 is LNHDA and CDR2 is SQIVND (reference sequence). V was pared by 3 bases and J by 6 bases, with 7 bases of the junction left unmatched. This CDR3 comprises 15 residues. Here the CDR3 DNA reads TGTGCCAGTAGTATGGTAGCGGGGGGCGGGAAGACCCAGTACTTC. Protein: CASSMVAGGGKTQYF.

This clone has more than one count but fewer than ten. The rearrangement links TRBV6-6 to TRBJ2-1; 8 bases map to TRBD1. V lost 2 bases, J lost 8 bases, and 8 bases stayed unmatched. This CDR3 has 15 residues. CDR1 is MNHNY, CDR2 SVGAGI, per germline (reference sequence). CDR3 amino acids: CASSYPHRGYDEQFF. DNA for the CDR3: TGTGCCAGCAGTTACCCCCACAGGGGGTATGATGAGCAGTTCTTC.

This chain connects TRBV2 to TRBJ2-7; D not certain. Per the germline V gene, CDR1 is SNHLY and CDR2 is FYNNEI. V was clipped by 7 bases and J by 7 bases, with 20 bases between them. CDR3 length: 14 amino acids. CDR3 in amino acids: CASTKGGVPSEQYF. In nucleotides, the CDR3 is TGTGCCAGCACCAAAGGTGGAGTACCCTCGGAGCAGTACTTC.

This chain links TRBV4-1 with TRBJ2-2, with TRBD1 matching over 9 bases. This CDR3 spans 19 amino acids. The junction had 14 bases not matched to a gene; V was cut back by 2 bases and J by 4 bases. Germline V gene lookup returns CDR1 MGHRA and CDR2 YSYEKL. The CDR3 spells CASSQYNQPGQGPTGELFF. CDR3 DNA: TGCGCCAGCAGCCAATATAACCAACCGGGACAGGGACCCACCGGGGAGCTGTTTTTT.

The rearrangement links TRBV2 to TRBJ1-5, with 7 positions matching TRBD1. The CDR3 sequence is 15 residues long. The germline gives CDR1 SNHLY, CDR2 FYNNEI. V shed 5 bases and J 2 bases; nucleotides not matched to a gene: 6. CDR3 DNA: TGTGCCAGCAGTCAGGGGGGAACGGGCAATCAGCCCCAGCATTTT. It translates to CASSQGGTGNQPQHF. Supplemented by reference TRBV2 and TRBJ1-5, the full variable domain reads EPEVTQTPSHQVTQMGQEVILRCVPISNHLYFYWYRQILGQKVEFLVSFYNNEISEKSEIFDDQFSVERPDGSNFTLKIRSTKLEDSAMYFCASSQGGTGNQPQHFGDGTRLSIL.

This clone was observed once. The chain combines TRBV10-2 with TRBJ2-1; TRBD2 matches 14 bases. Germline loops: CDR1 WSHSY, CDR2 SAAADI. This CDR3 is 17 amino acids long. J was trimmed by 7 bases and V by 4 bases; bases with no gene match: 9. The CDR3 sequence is CASSVQGLAGGRNEQFF. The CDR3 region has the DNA TGCGCCAGCAGTGTCCAAGGACTAGCGGGAGGAAGAAATGAGCAGTTCTTC.

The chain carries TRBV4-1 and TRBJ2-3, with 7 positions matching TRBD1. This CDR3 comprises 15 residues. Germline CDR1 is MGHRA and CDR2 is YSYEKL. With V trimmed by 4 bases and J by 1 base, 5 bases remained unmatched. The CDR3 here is CASSLSGQGTDTQYF. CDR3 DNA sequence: TGCGCCAGCAGCCTTTCCGGACAGGGCACAGATACGCAGTATTTT.

The CDR3 DNA follows: TGTGCCAGCAGTGGCCTAGGATATAGCAATCAGCCCCAGCATTTT. This sequence encodes CASSGLGYSNQPQHF. The V gene is TRBV6-1, the J gene TRBJ1-5, with D unresolved. The CDR3 is made up of 15 amino acids. Germline V gives CDR1 MNHNS, CDR2 SASEGT. V was shortened by 4 bases and J by 0 bases, with 10 bases between the two germline ends.

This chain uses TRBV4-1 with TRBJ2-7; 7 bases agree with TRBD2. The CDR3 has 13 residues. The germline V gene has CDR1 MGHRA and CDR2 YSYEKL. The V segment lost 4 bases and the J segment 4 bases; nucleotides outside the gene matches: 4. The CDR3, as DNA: TGCGCCAGCAGCCGGGACTACAGTTACGAGCAGTACTTC. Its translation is CASSRDYSYEQYF.

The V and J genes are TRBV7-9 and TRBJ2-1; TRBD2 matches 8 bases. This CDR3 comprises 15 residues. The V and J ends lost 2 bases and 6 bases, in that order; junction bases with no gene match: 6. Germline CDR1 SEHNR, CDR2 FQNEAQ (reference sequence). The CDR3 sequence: CASSLLSSGSNEQFF. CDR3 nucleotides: TGTGCCAGCAGCTTACTATCCAGCGGGAGCAATGAGCAGTTCTTC.

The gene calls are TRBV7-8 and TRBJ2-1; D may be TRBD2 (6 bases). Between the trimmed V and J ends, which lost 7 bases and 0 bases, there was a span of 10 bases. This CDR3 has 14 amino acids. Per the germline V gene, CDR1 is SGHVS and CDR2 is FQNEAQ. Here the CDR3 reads CASTSDSSYNEQFF. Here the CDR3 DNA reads TGTGCCAGCACTAGCGATAGCTCCTACAATGAGCAGTTCTTC.

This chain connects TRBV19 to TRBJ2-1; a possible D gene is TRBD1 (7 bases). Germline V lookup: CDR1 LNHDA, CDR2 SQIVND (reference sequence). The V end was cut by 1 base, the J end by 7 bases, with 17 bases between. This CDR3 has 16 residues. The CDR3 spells CASSIAQGGRMNEQFF. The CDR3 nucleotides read TGTGCCAGTAGTATAGCCCAGGGGGGTAGAATGAATGAGCAGTTCTTC.

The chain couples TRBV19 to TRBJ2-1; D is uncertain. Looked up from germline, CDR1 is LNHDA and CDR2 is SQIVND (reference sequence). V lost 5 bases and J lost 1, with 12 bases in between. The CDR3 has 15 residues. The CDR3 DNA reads TGTGCCAGTAGTTCGACGGGTAAGTCCTACAATGAGCAGTTCTTC. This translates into CASSSTGKSYNEQFF. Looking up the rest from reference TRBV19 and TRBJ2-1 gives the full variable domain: DGGITQSPKYLFRKEGQNVTLSCEQNLNHDAMYWYRQDPGQGLRLIYYSQIVNDFQKGDIAEGYSVSREKKESFPLTVTSAQKNPTAFYLCASSSTGKSYNEQFFGPGTRLTVL.

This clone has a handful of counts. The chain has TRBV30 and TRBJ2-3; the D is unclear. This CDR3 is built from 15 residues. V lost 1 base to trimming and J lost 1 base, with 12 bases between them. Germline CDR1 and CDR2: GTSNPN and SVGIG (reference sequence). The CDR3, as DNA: TGTGCCTGGAGTGGTTCAGGTTTGGGCACAGATACGCAGTATTTT. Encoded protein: CAWSGSGLGTDTQYF.

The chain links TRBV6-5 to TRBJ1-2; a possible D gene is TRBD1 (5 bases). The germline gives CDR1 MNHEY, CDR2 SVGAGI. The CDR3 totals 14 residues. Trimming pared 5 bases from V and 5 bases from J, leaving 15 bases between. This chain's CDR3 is CASSVLQGFYGYTF. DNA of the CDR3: TGTGCCAGCAGTGTTCTCCAGGGTTTTTATGGCTACACCTTC.

The CDR3: CASSFLAGPYNEQFF. CDR3 bases: TGCGCCAGCAGCTTCCTAGCGGGACCTTACAATGAGCAGTTCTTC. The chain couples TRBV5-1 to TRBJ2-1; 9 bases are a match to TRBD2. The CDR3 is 15 amino acids. The V gene's germline CDR1 is SGHRS and CDR2 YFSETQ. With 2 bases clipped from V and 4 bases from J, the junction kept 4 bases outside the gene matches. Full variable domain (remainder filled in from reference TRBV5-1 and TRBJ2-1): KAGVTQTPRYLIKTRGQQVTLSCSPISGHRSVSWYQQTPGQGLQFLFEYFSETQRNKGNFPGRFSGRQFSNSRSEMNVSTLELGDSALYLCASSFLAGPYNEQFFGPGTRLTVL.

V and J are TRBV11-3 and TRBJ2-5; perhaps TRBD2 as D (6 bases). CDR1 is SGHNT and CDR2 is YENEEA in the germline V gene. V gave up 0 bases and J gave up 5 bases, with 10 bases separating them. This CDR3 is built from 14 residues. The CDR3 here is CASSLDGRGETQYF. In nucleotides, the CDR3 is TGTGCCAGCAGCTTAGACGGGAGAGGGGAGACCCAGTACTTC.

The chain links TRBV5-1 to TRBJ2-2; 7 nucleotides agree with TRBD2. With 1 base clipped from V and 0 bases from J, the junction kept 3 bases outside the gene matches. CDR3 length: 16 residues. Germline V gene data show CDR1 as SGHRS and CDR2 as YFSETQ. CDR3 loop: CASSLSSGANTGELFF. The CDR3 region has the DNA TGCGCCAGCAGCTTGTCCAGCGGGGCGAACACCGGGGAGCTGTTTTTT.

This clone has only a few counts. The CDR3 is CASLNVQGRIQPQHF. The DNA of the CDR3 is TGTGCCAGCCTAAACGTACAGGGACGGATTCAGCCCCAGCATTTT. The chain employs TRBV28 and TRBJ1-5, with D perhaps TRBD1 (6 bases). The CDR3 consists of 15 residues. Germline V CDR1 and CDR2: MDHEN, SYDVKM. Deletions cut 8 bases from V and 6 bases from J, with 20 bases between.

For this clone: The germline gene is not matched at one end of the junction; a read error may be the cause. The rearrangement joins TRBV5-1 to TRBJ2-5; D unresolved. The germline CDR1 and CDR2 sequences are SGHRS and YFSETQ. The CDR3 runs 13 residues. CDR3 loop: CASSKRAQEPQYF. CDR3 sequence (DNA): TGCGCCAGCAGCAAACGAGCCCAAGAGCCCCAGTACTTC. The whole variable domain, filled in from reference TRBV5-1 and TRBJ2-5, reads KAGVTQTPRYLIKTRGQQVTLSCSPISGHRSVSWYQQTPGQGLQFLFEYFSETQRNKGNFPGRFSGRQFSNSRSEMNVSTLELGDSALYLCASSKRAQEPQYFGPGTRLLVL.

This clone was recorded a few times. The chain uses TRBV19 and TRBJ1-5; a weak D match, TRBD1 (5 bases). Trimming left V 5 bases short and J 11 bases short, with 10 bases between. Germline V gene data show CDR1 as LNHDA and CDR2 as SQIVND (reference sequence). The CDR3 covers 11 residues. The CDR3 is CASSGRDAQHF. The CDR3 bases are TGTGCCAGTAGTGGGCGGGACGCCCAGCATTTT. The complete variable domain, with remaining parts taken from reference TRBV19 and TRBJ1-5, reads DGGITQSPKYLFRKEGQNVTLSCEQNLNHDAMYWYRQDPGQGLRLIYYSQIVNDFQKGDIAEGYSVSREKKESFPLTVTSAQKNPTAFYLCASSGRDAQHFGDGTRLSIL.

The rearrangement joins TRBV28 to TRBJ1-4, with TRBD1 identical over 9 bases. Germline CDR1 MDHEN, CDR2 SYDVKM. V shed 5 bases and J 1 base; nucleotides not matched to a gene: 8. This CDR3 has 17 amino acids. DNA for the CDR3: TGTGCCAGCAGTCCGGCCGGGACAGGGAAAACTAATGAAAAACTGTTTTTT. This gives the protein CASSPAGTGKTNEKLFF.

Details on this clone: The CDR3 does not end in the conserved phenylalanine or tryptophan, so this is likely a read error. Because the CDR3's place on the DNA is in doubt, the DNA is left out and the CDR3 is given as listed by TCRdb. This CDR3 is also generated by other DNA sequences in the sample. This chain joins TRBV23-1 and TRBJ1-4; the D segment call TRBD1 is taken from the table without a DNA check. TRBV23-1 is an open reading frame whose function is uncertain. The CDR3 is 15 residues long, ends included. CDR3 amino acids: CASSQSTGPWYLRQA.